This TCR beta chain was captured in a study of graft-versus-host responses after intestinal transplantation. Study overall: Recipients obtained multivisceral, liver-intestinal, or isolated intestinal transplants. Every one of the recipients received anti-thymocyte globulin induction and afterwards took tacrolimus and steroids for roughly three years.

Points from the study as a whole: GvH clones occurred in recipient marrow; some first appeared in ileum or blood.

Graft material was processed, releasing intraepithelial and lamina propria lymphocytes. A remark on this clone: Antigen specificity is unknown. Other DNA sequences in this sample translate to the same CDR3.

Repertoires were generated with immunoSEQ multiplex PCR, while TCRdb's copy carries only in-frame clones and drops some. The sample shows about 9,600 clones, roughly 79% of them seen only once. This sample comprised ileum tissue, obtained around 450 days after intestinal transplantation. This sequence originates from a human patient who received an intestinal transplant, so some T cells may come from the graft donor.

CDR3 residues: CASSYTGGSGNTIYF. In DNA form, the CDR3 reads TGTGCCAGCAGTTATACAGGGGGCTCTGGAAACACCATATATTTT. The rearrangement uses TRBV6-6 and TRBJ1-3; 8 nucleotides match TRBD1. CDR1 MNHNY and CDR2 SVGAGI come from the germline V gene (reference sequence). This CDR3 is built from 15 residues. After removal of 3 bases from V and 0 bases from J, the junction contained 1 base not matched to a gene.